Below, 8 T cell receptor beta chains from the same sample are listed, as sequenced in a study of blood T cell repertoires in COVID-19. This table comes from immunoSEQ multiplex PCR, and its TCRdb copy is limited to in-frame clones, with some not included. Of 300,000 to 400,000 clones listed, around 80% are singletons. The sample comprised peripheral blood. These receptors were taken from a young man with active or convalescent COVID-19.

The chain links TRBV28 to TRBJ2-7; maybe TRBD1 (6 bases). V shed 4 bases and J shed 3 bases, with 13 bases lying between them. Germline CDR1 MDHEN, CDR2 SYDVKM. This CDR3 has 14 residues. CDR3 protein: CASSSRQENYEQYF. As DNA, the CDR3 is TGTGCCAGCAGTTCCCGACAGGAGAACTACGAGCAGTACTTC.

The rearrangement uses TRBV24-1 and TRBJ2-1; D may be TRBD2 (5 bases). Germline V gives CDR1 KGHDR, CDR2 SFDVKD. With 3 bases removed from V and 0 bases from J, the gap between germline ends came to 11 bases. This CDR3 contains 16 residues. The chain's CDR3 is CATSDPEASSYNEQFF. CDR3 in DNA: TGTGCCACCAGTGATCCGGAGGCCAGCTCCTACAATGAGCAGTTCTTC.

As concerns this clone: Other DNA variants within this sample encode the same CDR3. CDR3 bases: TGCGCCAGCAGCCTAGCGGGAGTTGGGGAGCAGTACTTC. This gives the protein CASSLAGVGEQYF. This chain links TRBV5-1 with TRBJ2-7; 10 nucleotides match TRBD2. The CDR3 contains 13 residues. J gave up 7 bases and V 4 bases, and 5 bases lay outside the gene matches. Germline-derived CDR1 and CDR2 are SGHRS and YFSETQ.

About this clone itself: At one end, the junction sequence differs from germline, possibly due to a read error. This chain links TRBV12-3 or TRBV12-4 with TRBJ2-5; unclear D gene. CDR3 size: 11 residues. The CDR3 here is CAGSLRETQYF. The CDR3 DNA reads TGTGCCGGCAGTTTACGGGAGACCCAGTACTTC.

The chain uses TRBV29-1 and TRBJ1-5; D is unresolved. V lost 7 bases and J 0 bases, leaving 10 bases between the germline ends. CDR1 is SQVTM and CDR2 is ANQGSEA in the germline V gene. The CDR3 contains 13 residues. The CDR3 reads CSAGEYSNQPQHF. In DNA, the CDR3 is TGCAGCGCTGGGGAGTATAGCAATCAGCCCCAGCATTTT.

This clone was seen a handful of times. The rearrangement joins TRBV4-1 to TRBJ2-2; 14 bases align to TRBD2. V was pared by 4 bases and J by 13 bases, with 17 bases of the junction left unmatched. Germline-derived CDR1 and CDR2 are MGHRA and YSYEKL. CDR3 size: 18 residues. The CDR3 DNA follows: TGCGCCAGCAGCCCCCAGGGACTAGCGGGGGCCAACAAAAGGGGGCTGTTTTTT. Translated, it gives CASSPQGLAGANKRGLFF.

This chain joins TRBV4-2 and TRBJ1-3; D ambiguous. The germline V gene encodes CDR1 LGHNA and CDR2 YNFKEQ. Trimming stripped 3 bases from V and 0 bases from J, with 9 bases between. The CDR3 is made up of 15 amino acids. Here the CDR3 DNA reads TGTGCCAGCAGCCAGATCCGGAGCTCTGGAAACACCATATATTTT. The encoded protein is CASSQIRSSGNTIYF.

V usage is TRBV6-5 and J usage is TRBJ2-7; D not certain. Trimming removed 0 bases at V and 2 bases at J, with 8 bases between. CDR1 is MNHEY and CDR2 is SVGAGI in the germline V gene. The CDR3 covers 14 residues. This chain's CDR3 is CASSYSRLAYEQYF. The CDR3 nucleotides read TGTGCCAGCAGTTACTCGAGGCTAGCCTACGAGCAGTACTTC.